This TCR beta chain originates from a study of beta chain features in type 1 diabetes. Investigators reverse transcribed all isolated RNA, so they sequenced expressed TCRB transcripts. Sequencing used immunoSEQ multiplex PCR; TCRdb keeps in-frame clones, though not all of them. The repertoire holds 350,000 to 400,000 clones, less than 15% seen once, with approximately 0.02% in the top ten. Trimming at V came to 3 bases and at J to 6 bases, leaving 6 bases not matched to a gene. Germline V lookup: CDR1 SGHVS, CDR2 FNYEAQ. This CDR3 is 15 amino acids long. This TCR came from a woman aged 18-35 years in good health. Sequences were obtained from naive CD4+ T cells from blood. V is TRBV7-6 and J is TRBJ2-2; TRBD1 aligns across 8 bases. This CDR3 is CASSLTGVDSGELFF. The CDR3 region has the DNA TGTGCCAGCAGCTTGACAGGGGTCGATTCCGGGGAGCTGTTTTTT.